This TCR beta chain was documented in a study of low-dose radiotherapy and immunotherapy resistance in tumors. Turning to the study itself: The schedule for Cohort 2 used 1 Gy per fraction every two weeks, which added up to 13 Gy over 26 weeks. Administration of intravenous cyclophosphamide at 200 mg/m2 took place every two weeks, one day before radiation and immunotherapy.

Low-dose radiotherapy and low-dose cyclophosphamide, together with aspirin, ipilimumab and nivolumab, were given to donors. Both TCRalpha and TCRbeta chains were reverse transcribed with V-gene-specific primers. With a constant-region primer and a V-primer adapter, TCRs were subjected to 20 PCR cycles of amplification. In vitro transcription served to amplify the isolated mRNA. MiXCR, run by TCRdb on the reads, gives a single entry per CDR3 protein. The data contain roughly 19,000 distinct CDR3 sequences, around 74% of them singletons. The origin of this receptor is a human donor with advanced metastatic prostate, ovarian, gallbladder or colorectal cancer (not recorded which). This table probably holds off-target reads from a library built for another chain.

Written as DNA, the CDR3 is TGCGCCAGCAGTTCCGGACAGGGGCGGGCAGCTTTCTTT. Protein product: CASSSGQGRAAFF. The chain uses TRBV10-2 and TRBJ1-1; 9 nucleotides agree with TRBD1. The CDR3 contains 13 residues. Germline trimming cut 5 bases from V and 10 bases from J; bases unmatched to any gene: 8. Germline CDR1 WSHSY, CDR2 SAAADI.